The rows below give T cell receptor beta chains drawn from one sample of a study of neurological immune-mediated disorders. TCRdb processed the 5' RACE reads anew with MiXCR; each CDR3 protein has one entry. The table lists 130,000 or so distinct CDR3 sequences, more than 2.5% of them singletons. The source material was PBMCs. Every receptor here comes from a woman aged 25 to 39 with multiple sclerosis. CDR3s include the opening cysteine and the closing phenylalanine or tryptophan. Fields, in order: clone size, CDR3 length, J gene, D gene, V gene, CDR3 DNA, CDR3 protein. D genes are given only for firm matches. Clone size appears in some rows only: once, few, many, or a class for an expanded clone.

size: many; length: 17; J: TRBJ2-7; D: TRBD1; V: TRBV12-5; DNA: TGTGCTAGTGGTTTTGGGGCCGGGACAGGGAACTCCTACGAGCAGTACTTC; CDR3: CASGFGAGTGNSYEQYF
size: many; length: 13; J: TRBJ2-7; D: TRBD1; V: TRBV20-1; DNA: TGCAGTGCTAGAAGACAGGGGGCCCACGAGCAGTACTTC; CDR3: CSARRQGAHEQYF
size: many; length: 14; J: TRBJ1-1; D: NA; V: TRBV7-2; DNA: TGTGCCAGCCGCTACAGGGCGCAAGACCCTGAAGCTTTCTTT; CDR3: CASRYRAQDPEAFF
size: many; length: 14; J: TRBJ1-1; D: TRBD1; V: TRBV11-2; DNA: TGTGCCAGCAGCGACAGGGGTGGAATCACTGAAGCTTTCTTT; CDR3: CASSDRGGITEAFF
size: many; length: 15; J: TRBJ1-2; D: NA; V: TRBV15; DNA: TGTGCCACCAGCAGAGGAGGGACGGACGCCCATGGCTACACCTTC; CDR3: CATSRGGTDAHGYTF
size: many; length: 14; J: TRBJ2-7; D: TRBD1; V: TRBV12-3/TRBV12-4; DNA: TGTGCCAGCAGGCCGGGACAGGGGCGCGACGAGCAGTACTTC; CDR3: CASRPGQGRDEQYF
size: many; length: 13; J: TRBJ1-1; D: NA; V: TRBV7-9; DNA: TGTGCCAGCAGCTTAGACGACTCTCCTGAAGCTTTCTTT; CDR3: CASSLDDSPEAFF
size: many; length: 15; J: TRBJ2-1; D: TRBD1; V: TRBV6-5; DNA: TGTGCCAGCAGTAAGGGACAGGGCTCCTACAATGAGCAGTTCTTC; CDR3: CASSKGQGSYNEQFF
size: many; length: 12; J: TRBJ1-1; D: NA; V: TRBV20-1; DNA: TGCAGTGCTTTCAGGAGCAACACTGAAGCTTTCTTT; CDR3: CSAFRSNTEAFF
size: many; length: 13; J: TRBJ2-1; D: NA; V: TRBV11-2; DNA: TGTGCCAGCAGCTTAGATAGAAACAATGAGCAGTTCTTC; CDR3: CASSLDRNNEQFF
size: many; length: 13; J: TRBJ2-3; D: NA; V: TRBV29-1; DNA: TGCAGCGTCCGCACCCAGAGCACAGATACGCAGTATTTT; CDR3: CSVRTQSTDTQYF
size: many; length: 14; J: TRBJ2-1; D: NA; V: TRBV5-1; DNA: TGCGCCAGCAGCTTAAGGACAGCTTACAATGAGCAGTTCTTC; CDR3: CASSLRTAYNEQFF
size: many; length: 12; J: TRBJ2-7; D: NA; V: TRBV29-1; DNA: TGCAGCGTTAGGGGGTCCGGATACGAGCAGTACTTC; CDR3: CSVRGSGYEQYF
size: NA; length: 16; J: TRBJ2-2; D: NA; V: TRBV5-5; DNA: TGTGCCAGCACCCCGGCCGGGTCCTCTGGCGCCGGGGAGCTGTTTTTT; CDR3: CASTPAGSSGAGELFF
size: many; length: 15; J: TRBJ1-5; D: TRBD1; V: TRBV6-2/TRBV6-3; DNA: TGTGCCAGCAGTTACCACGACAGGGGAAATCAGCCCCAGCATTTT; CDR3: CASSYHDRGNQPQHF
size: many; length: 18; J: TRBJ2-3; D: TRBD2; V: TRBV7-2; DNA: TGTGCCAGCAGCTTCCGGACTAGCGGGGTTGATAACACAGATACGCAGTATTTT; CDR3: CASSFRTSGVDNTDTQYF
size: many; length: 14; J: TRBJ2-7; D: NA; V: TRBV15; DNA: TGTGCCACCAGCTCCCGTCTGACAGGGACTGAGCAGTACTTC; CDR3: CATSSRLTGTEQYF
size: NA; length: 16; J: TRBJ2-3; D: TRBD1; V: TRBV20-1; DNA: TGCAGTGCTAGTGGCGTTGTGGGACAGGGGCATGGTACGCAGTATTTT; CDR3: CSASGVVGQGHGTQYF